The T cell receptor (beta chain) under discussion was sequenced for a study of response to subunit inactivated influenza vaccine (dated by TCRdb to the late 2010s). General notes on the study: Deep quantitative profiling of the T cell receptor repertoire was used in the study to follow responses to a trivalent subunit inactivated influenza vaccine.

Overall results and qualifications from the work: The authors proposed that each seasonal influenza vaccination may bring in only a limited number of new T cells.

This clonotype was counted a few times. Its recognized antigen is unknown. No base-level quality is on record; no much larger clone is a single base apart. Libraries came from RT-PCR. Sequencer: Illumina HiSeq 2500. TCRdb reanalyzed the raw reads on its own, using fastp at Q25 for trimming and MiXCR for clone calling, and kept in-frame beta chains. Each CDR3 protein appears once, grouped with its most common genes and DNA. The sample table records around 180,000 distinct CDR3 sequences; approximately 8.7% of these occur just once. The ten largest clonotypes hold approximately 11% of the sample. V and J are truncated by 6 bases and 4 bases respectively, leaving an intervening sequence of 10 bases. From the cysteine up to the phenylalanine, the CDR3 has a length of 13 residues. The entry retains the CDR3 DNA only, 39 bases that are in frame from base 1. The germline V gene yields ENHRY for CDR1 and SYGVKD for CDR2.

The starting material was non-naive T cells sorted from PBMCs, obtained on the day of vaccination. This specimen's cell subset or site label, interpreted: memory T cell fraction. The TCR originated in a man aged 50-60 years who received an inactivated influenza vaccine. Donor details come from another sample of the same person, matched by shared clones. The rearrangement combines TRBV10-3 with TRBJ1-3; a weak D assignment points to TRBD1 (6 bases agree). The CDR3 region has the sequence CAIRDSSGNTIYF. In nucleotide form, the sequence is TGTGCCATCAGGGACAGCTCCGGAAACACCATATATTTT.